The 6 T cell receptor beta chains listed next were all sequenced from one sample in a study of blood T cells in healthy people across ages. Using a J-beta primer mix together with a sample-barcoded 5' primer, a second PCR was run for roughly 7 to 11 cycles. TCRdb passed the 5' RACE reads through MiXCR, listing each CDR3 protein once. This table holds 650,000 to 700,000 distinct CDR3 sequences, roughly half found once. The sample consisted of blood. Receptors were obtained from a woman older than 75 in good health.

The rearrangement links TRBV12-3 or TRBV12-4 to TRBJ1-4; D ambiguous. The CDR3 has 16 residues. Trimming took 5 bases from V and 2 from J, leaving 15 bases between them. Written as DNA, the CDR3 is TGTGCCAGCAGTCCCGTGGACTGGGCTACTAATGAAAAACTGTTTTTT. Residues: CASSPVDWATNEKLFF.

The CDR3 loop is CSAPPATSGGERETQYF. The CDR3 DNA reads TGCAGTGCCCCCCCCGCGACTAGCGGGGGAGAGAGAGAGACCCAGTACTTC. The genes are TRBV20-1 and TRBJ2-5, with 12 bases aligning to TRBD2. The CDR3 loop spans 17 amino acids. Per the germline V gene, CDR1 is DFQATT and CDR2 is SNEGSKA (reference sequence). V dropped 6 bases and J dropped 4; count of bases not matched to a gene: 15.

In this sample, this clonotype turned up many times. This chain connects TRBV4-1 to TRBJ2-3; TRBD1 might be the D (6 bases). Trimming stripped 2 bases from V and 2 bases from J, with 29 bases between. The germline V gene encodes CDR1 MGHRA and CDR2 YSYEKL. CDR3 length equals 21 residues. CDR3 sequence: CASSQSPSSPGTPKTTDTQYF. The CDR3 bases are TGCGCCAGCAGCCAATCCCCGTCATCCCCCGGGACACCGAAGACCACAGATACGCAGTATTTT.

The chain recombines TRBV20-1 with TRBJ1-1; D gene uncertain. Trimming cost V 6 bases and J 0 bases, with 14 bases left between them. The CDR3 spans 14 residues. Germline V gene sequence: CDR1 DFQATT, CDR2 SNEGSKA (reference sequence). The CDR3 nucleotides read TGCAGTGCCCCCGGGCGGAGGTTGAACACTGAAGCTTTCTTT. This codes for CSAPGRRLNTEAFF.

The chain is built from TRBV5-1 and TRBJ2-1, with 8 bases that match TRBD1. This CDR3 is built from 16 residues. CDR1 and CDR2 (germline): SGHRS, YFSETQ. J gave up 1 base and V 4 bases, and 7 bases lay outside the gene matches. CDR3 protein: CASSPADRGSYNEQFF. Written as DNA, the CDR3 is TGCGCCAGCAGCCCGGCCGACAGGGGTTCCTACAATGAGCAGTTCTTC.

V usage is TRBV29-1 and J usage is TRBJ1-2; maybe TRBD1 (5 bases). The germline gives CDR1 SQVTM, CDR2 ANQGSEA. V lost 0 bases, J lost 7 bases, and 15 bases lay in between. This CDR3 contains 14 residues. CDR3 residues: CSVEDPAGRCGYTF. In nucleotides, the CDR3 is TGCAGCGTTGAAGATCCGGCAGGGCGGTGTGGCTACACCTTC.